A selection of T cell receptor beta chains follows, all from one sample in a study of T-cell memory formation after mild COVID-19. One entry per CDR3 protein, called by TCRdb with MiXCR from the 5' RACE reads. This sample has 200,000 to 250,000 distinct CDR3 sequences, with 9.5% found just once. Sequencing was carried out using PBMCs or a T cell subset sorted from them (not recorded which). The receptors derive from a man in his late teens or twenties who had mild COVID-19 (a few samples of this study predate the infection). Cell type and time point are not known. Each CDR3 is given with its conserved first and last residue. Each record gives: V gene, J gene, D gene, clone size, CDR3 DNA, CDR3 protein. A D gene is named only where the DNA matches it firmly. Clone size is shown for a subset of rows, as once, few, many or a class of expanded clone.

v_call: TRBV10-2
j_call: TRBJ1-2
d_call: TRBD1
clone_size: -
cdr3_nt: TGCGCCAGCAGGGACAGGGGCCTAGGGGGCTACACCTTC
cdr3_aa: CASRDRGLGGYTF

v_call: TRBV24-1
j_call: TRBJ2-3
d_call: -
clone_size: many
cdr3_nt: TGTGCCACCAGTGATGCAACGGACAGCACAGATACGCAGTATTTT
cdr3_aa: CATSDATDSTDTQYF

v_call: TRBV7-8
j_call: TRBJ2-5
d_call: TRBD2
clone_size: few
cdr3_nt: TGTGCCAGCAGCGCCCGACTAGCGGGGGTGAGGACCCAGTACTTC
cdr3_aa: CASSARLAGVRTQYF

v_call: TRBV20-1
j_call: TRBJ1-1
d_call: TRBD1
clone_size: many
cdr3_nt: TGCAGTGCTAGCCGGGACAGGAACACTGAAGCTTTCTTT
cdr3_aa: CSASRDRNTEAFF

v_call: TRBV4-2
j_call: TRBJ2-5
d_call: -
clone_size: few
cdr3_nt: TGTGCCAGCAGCCAAGGAGAGCGAGCCCAAGAGACCCAGTACTTC
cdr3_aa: CASSQGERAQETQYF

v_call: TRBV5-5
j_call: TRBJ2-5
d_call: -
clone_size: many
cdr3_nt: TGTGCCAGCAGCTTTTTTCTCCTTGGGGGGAAAGAGACCCAGTACTTC
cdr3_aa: CASSFFLLGGKETQYF

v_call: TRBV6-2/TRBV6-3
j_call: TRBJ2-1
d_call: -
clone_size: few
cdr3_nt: TGTGCCAGCACTCCATCCGCCTACAATGAGCAGTTCTTC
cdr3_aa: CASTPSAYNEQFF

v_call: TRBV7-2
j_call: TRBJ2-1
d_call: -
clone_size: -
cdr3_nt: TGTGCCAGCAGCTTAGTCGCAAACAATGAGCAGTTCTTC
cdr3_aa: CASSLVANNEQFF

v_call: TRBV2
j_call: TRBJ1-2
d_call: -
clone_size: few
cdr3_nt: TGTGCCAGCAGTGAAGTCCAGGGGAGGTATGGCTACACCTTC
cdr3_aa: CASSEVQGRYGYTF

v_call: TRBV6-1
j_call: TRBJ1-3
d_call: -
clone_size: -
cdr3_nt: TGTGCCAGCAGTGGGTACGAACCTGGAAACACCATATATTTT
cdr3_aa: CASSGYEPGNTIYF

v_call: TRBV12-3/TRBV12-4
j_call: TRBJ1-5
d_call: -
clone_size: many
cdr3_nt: TGTGCCAGCAGGGCGGACAATCAGCCCCAGCATTTT
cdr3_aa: CASRADNQPQHF

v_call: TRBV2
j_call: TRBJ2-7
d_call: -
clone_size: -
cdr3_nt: TGTGCCAGCAGAGATGGAGTTAGGGGCTACGAGCAGTACTTC
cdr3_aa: CASRDGVRGYEQYF

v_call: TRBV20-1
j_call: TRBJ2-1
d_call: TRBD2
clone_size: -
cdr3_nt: TGCAGTGCTAGAGAGACTAGCGGGGGGGCTTATGAGCAGTTCTTC
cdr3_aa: CSARETSGGAYEQFF

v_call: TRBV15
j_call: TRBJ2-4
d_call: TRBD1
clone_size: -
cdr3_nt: TGTGCCACCAGCAGAGATTTTTCGGGGACAGGGAGCAATCAAAACATTCAGTACTTC
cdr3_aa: CATSRDFSGTGSNQNIQYF

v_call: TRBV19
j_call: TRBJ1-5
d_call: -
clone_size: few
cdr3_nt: TGTGCCAGTAGTAGACAGCCGGGAAATAGCAATCAGCCCCAGCATTTT
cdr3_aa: CASSRQPGNSNQPQHF

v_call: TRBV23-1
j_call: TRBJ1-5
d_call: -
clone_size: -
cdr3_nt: TGCTCCAGCAGTCAAAGTCGGCAGTCGAACCAATATAGCAATCAGCCCCAGCATTTT
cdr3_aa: CSSSQSRQSNQYSNQPQHF

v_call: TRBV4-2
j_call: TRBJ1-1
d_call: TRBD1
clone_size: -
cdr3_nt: TGTGCCAGCAGCCAAGCGGGACAGGGGGCCCCTGAAGCTTTCTTT
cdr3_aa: CASSQAGQGAPEAFF

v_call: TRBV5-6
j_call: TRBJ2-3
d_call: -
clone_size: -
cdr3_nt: TGTGCCAGCAGCTCCCCGACCCACTTGTACCTGACAGATACGCAGTATTTT
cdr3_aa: CASSSPTHLYLTDTQYF

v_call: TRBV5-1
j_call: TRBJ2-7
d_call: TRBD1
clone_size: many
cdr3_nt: TGCGCCAGCAGCTTGGATCAGGGGGCCGAGCAGTACTTC
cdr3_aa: CASSLDQGAEQYF

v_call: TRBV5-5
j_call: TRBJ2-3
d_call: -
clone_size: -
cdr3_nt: TGTGCCAGCAGCTTGCAGGCAGGGATAGTCACAGATACGCAGTATTTT
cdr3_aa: CASSLQAGIVTDTQYF

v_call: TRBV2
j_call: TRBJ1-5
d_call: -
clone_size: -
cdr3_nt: TGTGCCAGCGCTCCACGGAATCAGCCCCAGCATTTT
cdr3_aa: CASAPRNQPQHF

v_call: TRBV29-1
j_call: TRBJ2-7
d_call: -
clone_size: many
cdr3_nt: TGCAGCGTTGCTCCTGACAGGAAGGGCGAGCAGTACTTC
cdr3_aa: CSVAPDRKGEQYF

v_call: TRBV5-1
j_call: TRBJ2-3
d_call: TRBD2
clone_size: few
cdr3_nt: TGCGCCAGCAGCTTGGGTCCTAGCGGGGGGGCAGGGACAGATACGCAGTATTTT
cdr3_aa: CASSLGPSGGAGTDTQYF

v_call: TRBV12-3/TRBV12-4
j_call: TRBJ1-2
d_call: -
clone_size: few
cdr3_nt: TGTGCCAGCAGTCCGAACCCCGACTATGGCTACACCTTC
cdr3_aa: CASSPNPDYGYTF

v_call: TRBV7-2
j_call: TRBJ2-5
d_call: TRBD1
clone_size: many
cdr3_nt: TGTGCCAGCAGTAGAACAGGGGTCCAAGAGACCCAGTACTTC
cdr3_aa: CASSRTGVQETQYF

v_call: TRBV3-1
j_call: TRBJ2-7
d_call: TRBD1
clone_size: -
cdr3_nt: TGTGCCAGCAGCCAACTGACAGGGTTCTACGAGCAGTACTTC
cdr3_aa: CASSQLTGFYEQYF

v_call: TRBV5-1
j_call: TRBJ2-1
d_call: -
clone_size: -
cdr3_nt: TGCGCCAGCAGCGACGCGCGGGCTACGGCTGAGCAGTTCTTC
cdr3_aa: CASSDARATAEQFF

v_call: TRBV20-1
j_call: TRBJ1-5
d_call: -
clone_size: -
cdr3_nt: TGCAGTGCTAGGGAGACAGTTAAGCCGCCCCAGCATTTT
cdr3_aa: CSARETVKPPQHF

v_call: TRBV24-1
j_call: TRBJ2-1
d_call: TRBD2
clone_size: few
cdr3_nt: TGTGCCACCAGTGGGGGGACTAGCGGGGGCAACAATGAGCAGTTCTTC
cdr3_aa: CATSGGTSGGNNEQFF

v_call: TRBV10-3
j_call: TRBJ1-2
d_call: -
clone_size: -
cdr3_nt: TGTGCCATCAGTGAGTCTCGGGGCCTATCTAACTATGGCTACACCTTC
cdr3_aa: CAISESRGLSNYGYTF

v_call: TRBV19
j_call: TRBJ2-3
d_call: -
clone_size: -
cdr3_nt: TGTGCCAGTAGTACCCAGCGCCTTAGCACAGATACGCAGTATTTT
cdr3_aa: CASSTQRLSTDTQYF

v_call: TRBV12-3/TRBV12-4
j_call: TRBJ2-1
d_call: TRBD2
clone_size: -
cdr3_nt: TGTGCCAGCAGTCCTAGCGGGGGGGCGGGTAATGAGCAGTTCTTC
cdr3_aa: CASSPSGGAGNEQFF

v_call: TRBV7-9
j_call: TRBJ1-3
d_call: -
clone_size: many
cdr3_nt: TGTGCCAGCAGCTTAGGACACGGAAACACCATATATTTT
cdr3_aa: CASSLGHGNTIYF

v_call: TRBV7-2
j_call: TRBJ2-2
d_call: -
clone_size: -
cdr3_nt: TGTGCCAGCAGCTTAGGCCAAGCCCATACCGGGGAGCTGTTTTTT
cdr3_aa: CASSLGQAHTGELFF

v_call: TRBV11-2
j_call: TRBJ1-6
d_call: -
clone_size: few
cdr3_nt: TGTGCCAGCAGCCGAACGGACTTGGTCCGGGATTCACCCCTCCACTTT
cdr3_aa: CASSRTDLVRDSPLHF

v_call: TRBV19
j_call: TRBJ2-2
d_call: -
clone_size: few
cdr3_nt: TGTGCCAGTAGTATATTGGCAGGGCACACCGGGGAGCTGTTTTTT
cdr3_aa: CASSILAGHTGELFF

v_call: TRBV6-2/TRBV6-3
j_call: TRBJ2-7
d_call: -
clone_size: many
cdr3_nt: TGTGCCAGCGGAGAAGGAGACTACGAGCAGTACTTC
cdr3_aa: CASGEGDYEQYF

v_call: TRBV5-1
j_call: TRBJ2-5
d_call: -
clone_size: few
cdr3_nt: TGCGCCAGCAGCACGGACTACAGGGAGACCCAGTACTTC
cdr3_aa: CASSTDYRETQYF

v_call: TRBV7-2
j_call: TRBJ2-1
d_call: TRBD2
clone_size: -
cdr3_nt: TGTGCCAGCAGCGCGCCGGGACTAGCCCTTGTCAATGAGCAGTTCTTC
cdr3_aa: CASSAPGLALVNEQFF

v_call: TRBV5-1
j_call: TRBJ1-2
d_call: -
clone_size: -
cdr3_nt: TGCGCCAGCAGCTTGGAGGGAGGCTACACCTTC
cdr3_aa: CASSLEGGYTF

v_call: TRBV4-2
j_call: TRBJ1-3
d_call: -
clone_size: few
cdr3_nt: TGTGCCAGCAGCAAGGGACACAGGGAGGGAAACACCATATATTTT
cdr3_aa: CASSKGHREGNTIYF

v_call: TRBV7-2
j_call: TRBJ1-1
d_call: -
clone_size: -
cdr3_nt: TGTGCCAGCAGCCCGTTTGCAGTTAACACTGAAGCTTTCTTT
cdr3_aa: CASSPFAVNTEAFF